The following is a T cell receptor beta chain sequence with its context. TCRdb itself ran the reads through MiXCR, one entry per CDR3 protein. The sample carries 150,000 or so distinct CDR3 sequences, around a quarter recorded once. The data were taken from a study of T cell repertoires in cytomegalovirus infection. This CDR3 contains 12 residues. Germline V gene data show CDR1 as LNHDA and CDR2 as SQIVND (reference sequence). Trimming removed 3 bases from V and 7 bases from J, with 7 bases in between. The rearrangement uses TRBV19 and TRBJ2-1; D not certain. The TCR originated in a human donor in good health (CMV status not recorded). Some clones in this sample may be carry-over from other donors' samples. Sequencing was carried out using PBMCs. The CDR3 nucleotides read TGTGCCAGTAGTATTTTGGGGAATGAGCAGTTCTTC. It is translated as CASSILGNEQFF.